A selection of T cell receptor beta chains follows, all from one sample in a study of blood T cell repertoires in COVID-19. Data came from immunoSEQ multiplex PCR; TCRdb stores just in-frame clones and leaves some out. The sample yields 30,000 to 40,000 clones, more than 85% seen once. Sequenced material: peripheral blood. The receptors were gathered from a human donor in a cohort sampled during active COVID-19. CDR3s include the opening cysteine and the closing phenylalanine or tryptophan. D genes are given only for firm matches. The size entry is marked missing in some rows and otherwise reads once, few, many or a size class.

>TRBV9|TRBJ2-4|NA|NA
TGTGCCAGCAGCGCGAACAGGGAAAGGGGAAACATTCAGTACTTC
CASSANRERGNIQYF
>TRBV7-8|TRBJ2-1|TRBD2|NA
TGTGCCAGCAGCTGGACTAGCGGGGGGATTTCCTACAATGAGCAGTTCTTC
CASSWTSGGISYNEQFF
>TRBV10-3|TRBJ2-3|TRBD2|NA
TGTGCCATCAGTGAGGGACTAGCGTCAGATACGCAGTATTTT
CAISEGLASDTQYF
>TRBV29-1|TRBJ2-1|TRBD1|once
TGCAGCGTAAATCCCGCGCAGGGGACAGGGGGCTACAATGAGCAGTTCTTC
CSVNPAQGTGGYNEQFF
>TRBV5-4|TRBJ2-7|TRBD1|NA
TGTGCCAGCATTGACCCCGGGACAGTTAACTACGAGCAGTACTTC
CASIDPGTVNYEQYF
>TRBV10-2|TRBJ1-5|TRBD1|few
TGCGCCAGCAGGGGTACAGGGGAACAGCCCCAGCATTTT
CASRGTGEQPQHF
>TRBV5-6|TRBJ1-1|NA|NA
TGTGCCAGCAGCTCCCAGGGGTACAGCACTGAAGCTTTCTTT
CASSSQGYSTEAFF
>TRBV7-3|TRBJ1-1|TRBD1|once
TGTGCCAGCAGCTTAACGCGGGACAGACAGAACACTGAAGCTTTCTTT
CASSLTRDRQNTEAFF
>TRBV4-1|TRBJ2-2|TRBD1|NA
TGCGCCAGCAGCCCTCCGGTCGGGGACAGATACACCGGGGAGCTGTTTTTT
CASSPPVGDRYTGELFF
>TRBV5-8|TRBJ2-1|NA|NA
TGTGCCAGCAGCTCGACAACAGGGAGTTTTTACAATGAGCAGTTCTTC
CASSSTTGSFYNEQFF
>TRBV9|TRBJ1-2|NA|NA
TGTGCCAGCAGCGTATCAGGGGCGCGGTACTATGGCTACACCTTC
CASSVSGARYYGYTF
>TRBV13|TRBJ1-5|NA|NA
TGTGCCAGCACTCTCATCCGAGGGATCAGCAATCAGCCCCAGCATTTT
CASTLIRGISNQPQHF
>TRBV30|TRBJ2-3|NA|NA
TGTGCCTGGCGGCAGGGGGGCCGCACAGATACGCAGTATTTT
CAWRQGGRTDTQYF
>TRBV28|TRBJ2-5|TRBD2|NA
TGTGCCAGCAGTTCCCGGGAGGTGAAAATAGAGACCCAGTACTTC
CASSSREVKIETQYF
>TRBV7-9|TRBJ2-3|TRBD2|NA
TGTGCCAGCAGCTTAGCACCGGGACTAGCCACAGATACGCAGTATTTT
CASSLAPGLATDTQYF
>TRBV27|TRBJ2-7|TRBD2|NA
TGTGCCAGCAGTTTGGCCGTGGCGGGAGGGCCCCACGAGCAGTACTTC
CASSLAVAGGPHEQYF
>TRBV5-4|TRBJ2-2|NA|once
TGTGCCAGCAGCCCCCCCCGAGGGTTAGCGGCGACCGGGGAGCTGTTTTTT
CASSPPRGLAATGELFF
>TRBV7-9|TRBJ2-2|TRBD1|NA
TGTGCCAGCAGCAATAACAGGGGGCCGAACACCGGGGAGCTGTTTTTT
CASSNNRGPNTGELFF
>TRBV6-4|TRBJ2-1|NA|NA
TGTGCCAGCAGTGTTGGCATCGGGTACAATGAGCAGTTCTTC
CASSVGIGYNEQFF
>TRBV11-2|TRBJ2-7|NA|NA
TGTGCCAGCAGAAGGGGGTCGGGCAGCATCTCCTACGAGCAGTACTTC
CASRRGSGSISYEQYF
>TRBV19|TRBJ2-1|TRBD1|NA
TGTGCCAGTAGTGTAGGACAGGGGCTCTGCGATGAGCAGTTCTTC
CASSVGQGLCDEQFF
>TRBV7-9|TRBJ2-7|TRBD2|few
TGTGCCAGCAGCCTTACCGGGACTAGCGGGAGCGAGCAGTACTTC
CASSLTGTSGSEQYF
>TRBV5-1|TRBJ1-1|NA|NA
TGCGCCAGCAGCTCTGGGGGGATGAACACTGAAGCTTTCTTT
CASSSGGMNTEAFF
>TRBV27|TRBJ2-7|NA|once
TGTGCCAGCAGTTCGACACCCTCCTACGAGCAGTACTTC
CASSSTPSYEQYF
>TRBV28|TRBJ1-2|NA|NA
TGTGCCAGCAGTCGTCCCTATGGCTACACCTTC
CASSRPYGYTF
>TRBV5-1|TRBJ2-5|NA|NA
TGCGCCAGCAGCTTGGATACAGGGTCTCAAGAGACCCAGTACTTC
CASSLDTGSQETQYF
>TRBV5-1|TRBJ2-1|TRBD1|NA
TGCGCCAGCAGCTCCGGGACAGGGGACAATGAGCAGTTCTTC
CASSSGTGDNEQFF
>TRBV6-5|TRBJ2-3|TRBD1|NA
TGTGCCAGCAGTAGGACAGGGGGCACAGATACGCAGTATTTT
CASSRTGGTDTQYF
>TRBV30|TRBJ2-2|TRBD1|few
TGTGCCTGGAGTTACCGGGACAGGGACACCGGGGAGCTGTTTTTT
CAWSYRDRDTGELFF
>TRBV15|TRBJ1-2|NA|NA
TGTGCCACCAGCACCTCGGGGGAGGGCAGGGAATATAATGGCTACACCTTC
CATSTSGEGREYNGYTF
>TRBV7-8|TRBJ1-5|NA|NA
TGTGCCAGCTCCCTCGGGGATCAGCCCCAGCATTTT
CASSLGDQPQHF
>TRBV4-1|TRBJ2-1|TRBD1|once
TGCGCCAGCAGCCAAGGAGACAGGGCCAATGAGCAGTTCTTC
CASSQGDRANEQFF
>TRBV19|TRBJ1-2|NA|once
TGTGCCAGTAGCCGGGGGACCTCTCCAAACTATGGCTACACCTTC
CASSRGTSPNYGYTF
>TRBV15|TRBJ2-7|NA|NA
TGTGCCACCAGCAGGGGGTCGGGAGTCTCCTACGAGCAGTACTTC
CATSRGSGVSYEQYF
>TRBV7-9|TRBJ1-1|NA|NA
TGTGCCAGCAGCTTAGCGGTTCAGGCCACTCCTGAAGCTTTCTTT
CASSLAVQATPEAFF
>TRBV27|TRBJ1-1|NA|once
TGTGCCAGCAGTTTCGCCACCTCGGGGAACACTGAAGCTTTCTTT
CASSFATSGNTEAFF
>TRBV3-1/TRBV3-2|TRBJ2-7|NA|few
TGTGCCAGCAGCCAAGCGGGTTCCTACGAGCAGTACTTC
CASSQAGSYEQYF
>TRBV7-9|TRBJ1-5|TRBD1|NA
TGTGCCAGCAGCACTACAGGGGATCAGCCCCAGCATTTT
CASSTTGDQPQHF
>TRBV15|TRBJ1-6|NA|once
TGTGCCACCAGCACCTTAGCTCAGGGCCGTGATTCACCCCTCCACTTT
CATSTLAQGRDSPLHF
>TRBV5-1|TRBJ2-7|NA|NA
TGCGCCAGCAGGTCGGCGGGCTACGAGCAGTACTTC
CASRSAGYEQYF
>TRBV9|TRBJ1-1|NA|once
TGTGCCAGCAGCGTCCAGGGTTTCACTGAAGCTTTCTTT
CASSVQGFTEAFF
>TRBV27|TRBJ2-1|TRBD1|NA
TGTGCCAGCAGTGACAGGGTTGAGCAGTTCTTC
CASSDRVEQFF
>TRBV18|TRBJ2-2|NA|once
TGTGCCAGCTCACCACTAGAAGTAGGGGAGCTGTTTTTT
CASSPLEVGELFF
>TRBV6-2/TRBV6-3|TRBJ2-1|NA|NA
TGTGCCAGCAGTCACTCGGGCGAAGTCAATGAGCAGTTCTTC
CASSHSGEVNEQFF
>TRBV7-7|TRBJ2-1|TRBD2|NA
TGTGCTAGCAGCTTACTCGCCGACATAGCGGGGTACAATGAGCAGTTCTTC
CASSLLADIAGYNEQFF
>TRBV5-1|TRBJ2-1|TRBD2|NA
TGCGCCAGCAGCCGGACTAGCACCTACAATGAGCAGTTCTTC
CASSRTSTYNEQFF
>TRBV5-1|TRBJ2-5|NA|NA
TGCGCCAGCAGCTCAGAACGGGCGGGGACCCAGTACTTC
CASSSERAGTQYF
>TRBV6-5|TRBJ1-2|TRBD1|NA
TGTGCCAGCAGGACGGACAGGGCGCACTATGGCTACACCTTC
CASRTDRAHYGYTF
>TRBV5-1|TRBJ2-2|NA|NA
TGCGCCAGCAGCTTTAGCGCGAACACCGGGGAGCTGTTTTTT
CASSFSANTGELFF
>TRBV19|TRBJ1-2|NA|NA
TGTGCCAGTAGTAGGAGGGGTACCTATGGCTACACCTTC
CASSRRGTYGYTF
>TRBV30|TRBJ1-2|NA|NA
TGTGCCTGGACAGGGCTAGCTAACTATGGCTACACCTTC
CAWTGLANYGYTF
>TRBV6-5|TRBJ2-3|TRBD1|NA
TGTGCCAGCAGTTACCAGACAGGGGTAGATACGCAGTATTTT
CASSYQTGVDTQYF
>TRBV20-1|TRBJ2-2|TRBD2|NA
TGCAGTGCTAGTATCGCGGGAGGGCCGGGCACCGGGGAGCTGTTTTTT
CSASIAGGPGTGELFF
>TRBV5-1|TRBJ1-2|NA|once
TGCGCCAGCAGAAGTGATCCGGGTTCTAACTATGGCTACACCTTC
CASRSDPGSNYGYTF
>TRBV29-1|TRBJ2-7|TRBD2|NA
TGCAGCGTTCATGCGGGAGGAATCAGCGAGCAGTACTTC
CSVHAGGISEQYF
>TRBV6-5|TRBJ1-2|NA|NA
TGTGCCACAGGGTACTATGGCTACACCTTC
CATGYYGYTF
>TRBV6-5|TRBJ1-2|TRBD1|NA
TGTGCCAGCAGCCAAAGGACAGGGGTTTATGGCTACACCTTC
CASSQRTGVYGYTF
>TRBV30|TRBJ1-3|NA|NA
TGTGCCTGGAACGGAGGCTCTGGAAACACCATATATTTT
CAWNGGSGNTIYF
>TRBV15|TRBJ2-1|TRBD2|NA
TGTGCCACCAGCAGACCCTTGGGGAGGGAGGTGTTGTTTGAGCAGTTCTTC
CATSRPLGREVLFEQFF